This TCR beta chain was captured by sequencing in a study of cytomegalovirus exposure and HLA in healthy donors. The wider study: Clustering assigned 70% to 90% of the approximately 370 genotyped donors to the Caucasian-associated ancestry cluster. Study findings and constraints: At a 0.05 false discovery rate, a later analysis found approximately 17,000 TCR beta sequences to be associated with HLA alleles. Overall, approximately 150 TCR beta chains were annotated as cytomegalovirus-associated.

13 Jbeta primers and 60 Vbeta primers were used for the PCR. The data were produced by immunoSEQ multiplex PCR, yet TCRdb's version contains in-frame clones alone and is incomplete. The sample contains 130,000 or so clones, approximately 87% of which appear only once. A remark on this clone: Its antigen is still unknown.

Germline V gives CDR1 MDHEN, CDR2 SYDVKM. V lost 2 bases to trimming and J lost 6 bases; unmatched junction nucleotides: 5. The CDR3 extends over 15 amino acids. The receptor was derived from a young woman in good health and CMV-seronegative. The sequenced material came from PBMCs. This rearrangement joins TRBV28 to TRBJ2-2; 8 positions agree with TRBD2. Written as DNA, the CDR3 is TGTGCCAGCAGTTTAGGAGCGGGAGAGGCCGGGGAGCTGTTTTTT. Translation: CASSLGAGEAGELFF.